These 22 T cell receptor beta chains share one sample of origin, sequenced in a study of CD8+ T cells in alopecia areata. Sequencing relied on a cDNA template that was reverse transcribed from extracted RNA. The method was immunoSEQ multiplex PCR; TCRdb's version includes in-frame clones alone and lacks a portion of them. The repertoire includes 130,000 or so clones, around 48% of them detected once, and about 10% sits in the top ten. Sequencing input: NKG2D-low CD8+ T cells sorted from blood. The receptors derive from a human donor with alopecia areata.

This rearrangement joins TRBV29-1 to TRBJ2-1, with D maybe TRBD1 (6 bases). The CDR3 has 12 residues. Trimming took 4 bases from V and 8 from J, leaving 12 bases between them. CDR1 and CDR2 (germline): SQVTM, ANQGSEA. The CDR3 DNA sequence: TGCAGCGTTGTAGGGGGTCACGATGAGCAGTTCTTC. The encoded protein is CSVVGGHDEQFF.

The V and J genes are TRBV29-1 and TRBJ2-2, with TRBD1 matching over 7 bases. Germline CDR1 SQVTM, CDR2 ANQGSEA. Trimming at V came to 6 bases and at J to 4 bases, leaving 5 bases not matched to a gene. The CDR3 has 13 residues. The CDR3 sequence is CSVLTGSTGELFF. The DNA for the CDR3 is TGCAGCGTCCTGACAGGGTCCACCGGGGAGCTGTTTTTT.

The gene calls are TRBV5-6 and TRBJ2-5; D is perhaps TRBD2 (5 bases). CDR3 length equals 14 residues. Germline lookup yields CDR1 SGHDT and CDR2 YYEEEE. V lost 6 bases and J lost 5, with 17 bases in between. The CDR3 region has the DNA TGTGCCAGCACCGCAGGTCCCGGGGTGGAGACCCAGTACTTC. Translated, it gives CASTAGPGVETQYF.

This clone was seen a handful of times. The CDR3 coding sequence is TGCGCCAGCGCCGAGGACAGGAGATACAATGAGCAGTTCTTC. Residues: CASAEDRRYNEQFF. The V call is TRBV5-1, the J call TRBJ2-1, with 7 bases that match TRBD1. Germline V gene data show CDR1 as SGHRS and CDR2 as YFSETQ. The CDR3 runs to 14 residues. With V trimmed by 7 bases and J by 4 bases, 8 bases remained unmatched.

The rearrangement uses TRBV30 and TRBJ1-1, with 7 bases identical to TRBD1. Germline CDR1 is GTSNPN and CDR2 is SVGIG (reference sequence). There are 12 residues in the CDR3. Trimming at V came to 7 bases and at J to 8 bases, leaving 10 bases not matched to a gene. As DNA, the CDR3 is TGTGCCTCATACGGGGACAGTCCCGAAGCTTTCTTT. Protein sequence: CASYGDSPEAFF.

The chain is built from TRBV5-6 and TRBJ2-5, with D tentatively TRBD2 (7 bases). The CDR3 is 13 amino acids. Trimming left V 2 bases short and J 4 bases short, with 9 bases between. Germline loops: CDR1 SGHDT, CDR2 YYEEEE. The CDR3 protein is CASSLGGVETQYF. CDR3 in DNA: TGTGCCAGCAGCTTAGGGGGGGTAGAGACCCAGTACTTC. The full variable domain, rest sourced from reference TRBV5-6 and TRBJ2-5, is DAGVTQSPTHLIKTRGQQVTLRCSPKSGHDTVSWYQQALGQGPQFIFQYYEEEERQRGNFPDRFSGHQFPNYSSELNVNALLLGDSALYLCASSLGGVETQYFGPGTRLLVL.

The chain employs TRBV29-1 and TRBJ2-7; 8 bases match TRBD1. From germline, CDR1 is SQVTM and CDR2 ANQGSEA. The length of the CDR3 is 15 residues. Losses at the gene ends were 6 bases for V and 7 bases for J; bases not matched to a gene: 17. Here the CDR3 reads CSVGATTGGVGEQYF. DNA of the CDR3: TGCAGCGTGGGGGCTACTACAGGGGGAGTTGGAGAGCAGTACTTC.

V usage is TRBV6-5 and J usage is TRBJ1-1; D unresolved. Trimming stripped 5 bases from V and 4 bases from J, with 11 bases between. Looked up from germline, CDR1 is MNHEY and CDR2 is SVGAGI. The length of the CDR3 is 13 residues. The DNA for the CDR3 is TGTGCCAGCAGTGCCTTTTGGGGCACTGAAGCTTTCTTT. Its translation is CASSAFWGTEAFF.

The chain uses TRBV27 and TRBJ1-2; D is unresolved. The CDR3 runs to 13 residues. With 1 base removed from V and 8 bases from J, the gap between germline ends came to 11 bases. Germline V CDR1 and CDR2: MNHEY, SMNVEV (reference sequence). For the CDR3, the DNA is TGTGCCAGCAGTTTATTGGCGGGAGGCGGCTACACCTTC. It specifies CASSLLAGGGYTF.

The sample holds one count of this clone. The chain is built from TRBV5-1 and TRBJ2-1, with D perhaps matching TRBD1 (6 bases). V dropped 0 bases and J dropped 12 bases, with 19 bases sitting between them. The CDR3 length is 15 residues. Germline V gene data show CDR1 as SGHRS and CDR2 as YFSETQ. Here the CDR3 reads CASSLEVQGFIRQFF. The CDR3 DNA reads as TGCGCCAGCAGCTTGGAGGTACAGGGTTTCATTCGGCAGTTCTTC.

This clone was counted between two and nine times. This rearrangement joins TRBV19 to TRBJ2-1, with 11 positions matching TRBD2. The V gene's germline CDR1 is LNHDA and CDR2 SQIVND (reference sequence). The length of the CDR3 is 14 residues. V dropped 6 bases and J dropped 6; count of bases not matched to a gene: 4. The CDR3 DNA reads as TGTGCCAGTAGCAAGGGACTAGCGGCCAATGAGCAGTTCTTC. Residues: CASSKGLAANEQFF.

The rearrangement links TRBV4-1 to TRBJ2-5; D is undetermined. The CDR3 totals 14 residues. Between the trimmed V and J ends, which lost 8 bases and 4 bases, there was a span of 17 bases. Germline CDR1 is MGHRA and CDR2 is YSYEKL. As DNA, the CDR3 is TGCGCCAGCTCGGCCCCGGGTTCTGGAGAGACCCAGTACTTC. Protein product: CASSAPGSGETQYF.

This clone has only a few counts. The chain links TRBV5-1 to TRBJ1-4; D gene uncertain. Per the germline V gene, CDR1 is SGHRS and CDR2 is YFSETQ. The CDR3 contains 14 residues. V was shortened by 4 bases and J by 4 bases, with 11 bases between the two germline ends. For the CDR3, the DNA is TGCGCCAGCAGCATCTTCAGTGGTAATGAAAAACTGTTTTTT. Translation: CASSIFSGNEKLFF.

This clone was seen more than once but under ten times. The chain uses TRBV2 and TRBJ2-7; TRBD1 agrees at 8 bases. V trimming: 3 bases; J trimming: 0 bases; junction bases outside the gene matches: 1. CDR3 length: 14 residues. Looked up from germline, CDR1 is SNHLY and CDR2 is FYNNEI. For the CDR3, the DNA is TGTGCCAGCAGTGACAGGGGGCTCTCCTACGAGCAGTACTTC. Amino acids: CASSDRGLSYEQYF.

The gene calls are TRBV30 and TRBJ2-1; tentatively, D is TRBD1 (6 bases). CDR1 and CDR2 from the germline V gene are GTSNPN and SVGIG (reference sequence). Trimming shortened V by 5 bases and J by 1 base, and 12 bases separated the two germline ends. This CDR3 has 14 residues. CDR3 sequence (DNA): TGTGCCTGGGGGGACGGGACATCCTACAATGAGCAGTTCTTC. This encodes CAWGDGTSYNEQFF.

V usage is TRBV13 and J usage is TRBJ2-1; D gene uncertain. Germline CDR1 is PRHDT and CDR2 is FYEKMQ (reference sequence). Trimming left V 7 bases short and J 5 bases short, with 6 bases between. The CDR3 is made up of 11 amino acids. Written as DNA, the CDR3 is TGTGCCAGCACCTATGACAATGAGCAGTTCTTC. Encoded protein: CASTYDNEQFF.

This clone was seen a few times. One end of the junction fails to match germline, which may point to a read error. This CDR3 reads CASSFGDRGVF. In DNA form, the CDR3 reads TGTGCCAGCAGTTTTGGAGACAGGGGTGTCTTC. The rearrangement links TRBV28 to TRBJ2-1; 8 nucleotides align to TRBD1. Per the germline V gene, CDR1 is MDHEN and CDR2 is SYDVKM. The CDR3 loop spans 11 amino acids. The variable domain in full, completed from reference TRBV28 and TRBJ2-1, reads DVKVTQSSRYLVKRTGEKVFLECVQDMDHENMFWYRQDPGLGLRLIYFSYDVKMKEKGDIPEGYSVSREKKERFSLILESASTNQTSMYLCASSFGDRGVFGPGTRLTVL.

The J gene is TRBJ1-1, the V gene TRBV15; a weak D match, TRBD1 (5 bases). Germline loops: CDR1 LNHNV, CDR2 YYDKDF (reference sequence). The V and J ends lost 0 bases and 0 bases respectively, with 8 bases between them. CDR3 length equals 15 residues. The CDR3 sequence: CATSREDSLNTEAFF. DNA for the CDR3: TGTGCCACCAGCAGAGAAGACAGCCTGAACACTGAAGCTTTCTTT. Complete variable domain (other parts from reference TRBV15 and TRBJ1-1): DAMVIQNPRYQVTQFGKPVTLSCSQTLNHNVMYWYQQKSSQAPKLLFHYYDKDFNNEADTPDNFQSRRPNTSFCFLDIRSPGLGDTAMYLCATSREDSLNTEAFFGQGTRLTVV.

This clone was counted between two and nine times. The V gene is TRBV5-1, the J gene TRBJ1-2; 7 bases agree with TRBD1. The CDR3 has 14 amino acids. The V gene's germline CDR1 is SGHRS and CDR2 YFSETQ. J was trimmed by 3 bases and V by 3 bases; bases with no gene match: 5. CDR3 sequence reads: CASSSPGTDYGYTF. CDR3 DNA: TGCGCCAGCAGCTCGCCCGGGACAGACTATGGCTACACCTTC.

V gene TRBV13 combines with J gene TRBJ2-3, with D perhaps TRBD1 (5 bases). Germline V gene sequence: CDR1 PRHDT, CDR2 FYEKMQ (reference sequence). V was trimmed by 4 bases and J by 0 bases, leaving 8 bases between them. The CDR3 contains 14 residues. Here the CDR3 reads CASSSGSSTDTQYF. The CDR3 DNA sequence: TGTGCCAGCAGCTCAGGGTCCAGCACAGATACGCAGTATTTT.

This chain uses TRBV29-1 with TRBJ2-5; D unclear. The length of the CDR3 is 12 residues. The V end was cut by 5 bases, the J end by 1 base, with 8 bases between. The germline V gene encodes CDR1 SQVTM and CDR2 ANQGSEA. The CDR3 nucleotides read TGCAGCGTTAGTGGAATCCAAGAGACCCAGTACTTC. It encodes CSVSGIQETQYF.

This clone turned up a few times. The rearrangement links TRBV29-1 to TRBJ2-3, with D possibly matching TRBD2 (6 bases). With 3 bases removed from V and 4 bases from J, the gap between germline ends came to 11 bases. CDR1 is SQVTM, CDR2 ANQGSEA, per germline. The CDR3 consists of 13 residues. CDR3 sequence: CSVDSGSADTQYF. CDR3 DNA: TGCAGCGTTGACAGCGGGTCTGCAGATACGCAGTATTTT.